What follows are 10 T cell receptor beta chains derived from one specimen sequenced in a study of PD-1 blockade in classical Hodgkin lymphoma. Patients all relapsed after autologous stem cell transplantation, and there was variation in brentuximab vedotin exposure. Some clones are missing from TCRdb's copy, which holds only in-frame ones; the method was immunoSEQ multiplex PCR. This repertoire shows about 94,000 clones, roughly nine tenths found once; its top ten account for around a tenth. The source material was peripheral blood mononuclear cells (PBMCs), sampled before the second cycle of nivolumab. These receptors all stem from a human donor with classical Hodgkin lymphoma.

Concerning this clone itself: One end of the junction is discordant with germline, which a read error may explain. CDR3 residues: CTSSSKAVHSYNEQFF. The CDR3 DNA follows: TGTACCAGCAGTTCAAAAGCGGTCCACTCCTACAATGAGCAGTTCTTC. The chain recombines TRBV27 with TRBJ2-1, with TRBD2 as a possible D gene (5 bases). The CDR3 loop spans 16 amino acids. Germline V lookup: CDR1 MNHEY, CDR2 SMNVEV (reference sequence).

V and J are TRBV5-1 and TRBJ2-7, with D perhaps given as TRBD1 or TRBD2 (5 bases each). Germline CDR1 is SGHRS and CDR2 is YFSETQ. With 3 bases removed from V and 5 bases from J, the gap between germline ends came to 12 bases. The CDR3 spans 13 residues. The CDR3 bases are TGCGCCAGCAGCTGGGAAGGGACCCACGAGCAGTACTTC. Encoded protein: CASSWEGTHEQYF.

CDR3 coding DNA: TGTGCCAGCAGTGAGGCGGGATCCGGGGCCAACGTCCTGACTTTC. Translation: CASSEAGSGANVLTF. V gene TRBV25-1 combines with J gene TRBJ2-6; maybe TRBD2 (6 bases). Germline assignment: CDR1 MGHDK and CDR2 SYGVNS. The V end was cut by 3 bases, the J end by 4 bases, with 10 bases between. The CDR3 has 15 amino acids.

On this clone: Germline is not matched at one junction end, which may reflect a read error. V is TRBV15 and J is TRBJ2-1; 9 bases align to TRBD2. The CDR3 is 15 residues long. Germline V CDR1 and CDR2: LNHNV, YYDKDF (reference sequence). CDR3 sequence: CATSTGTSFYNEQFF. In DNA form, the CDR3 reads TGTGCCACGAGCACCGGGACTAGCTTTTACAATGAGCAGTTCTTC.

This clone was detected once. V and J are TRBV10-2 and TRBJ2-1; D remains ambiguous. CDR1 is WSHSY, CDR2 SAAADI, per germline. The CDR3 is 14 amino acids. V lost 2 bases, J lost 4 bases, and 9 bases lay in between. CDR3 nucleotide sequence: TGCGCCAGCAGTGAGCTTCAAAGGTACAATGAGCAGTTCTTC. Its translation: CASSELQRYNEQFF.

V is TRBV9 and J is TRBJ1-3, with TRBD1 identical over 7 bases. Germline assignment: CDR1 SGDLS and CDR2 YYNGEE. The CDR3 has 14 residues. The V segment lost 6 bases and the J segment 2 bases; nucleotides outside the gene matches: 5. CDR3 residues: CASTSTGTGNTIYF. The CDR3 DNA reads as TGTGCCAGCACCTCGACAGGGACTGGAAACACCATATATTTT.

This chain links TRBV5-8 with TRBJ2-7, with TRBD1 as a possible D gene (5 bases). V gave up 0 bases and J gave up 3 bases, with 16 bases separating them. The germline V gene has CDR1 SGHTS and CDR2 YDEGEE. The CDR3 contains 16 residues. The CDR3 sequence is CASSLGPPGQDYEQYF. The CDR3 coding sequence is TGTGCCAGCAGCTTGGGTCCACCCGGACAAGACTACGAGCAGTACTTC.

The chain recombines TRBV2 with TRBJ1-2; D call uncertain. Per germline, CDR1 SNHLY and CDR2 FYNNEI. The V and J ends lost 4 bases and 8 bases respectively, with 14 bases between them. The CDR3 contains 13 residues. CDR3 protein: CASSVIWAAGYTF. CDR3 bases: TGTGCCAGCAGTGTCATATGGGCGGCGGGCTACACCTTC.

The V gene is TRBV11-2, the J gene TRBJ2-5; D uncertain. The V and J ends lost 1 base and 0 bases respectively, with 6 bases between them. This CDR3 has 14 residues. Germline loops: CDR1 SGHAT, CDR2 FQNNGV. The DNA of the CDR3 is TGTGCCAGCAGCTTAGGTACCCACCAAGAGACCCAGTACTTC. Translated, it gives CASSLGTHQETQYF.

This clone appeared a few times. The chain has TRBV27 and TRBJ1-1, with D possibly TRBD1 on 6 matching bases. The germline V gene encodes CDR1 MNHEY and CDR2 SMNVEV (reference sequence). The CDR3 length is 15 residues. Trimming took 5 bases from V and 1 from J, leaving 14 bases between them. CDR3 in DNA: TGTGCCAGCAGTCCTCAAGGACAGACGAACACTGAAGCTTTCTTT. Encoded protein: CASSPQGQTNTEAFF.